The clone carrying this T cell receptor (beta chain) was picked up many times. What it recognizes is unknown. The CDR3 runs 15 residues. J lost 7 bases, V lost 6 bases, and 9 bases had no gene match. Germline CDR1 reads ENHRY; CDR2 reads SYGVKD. This entry comes from a study of Graves' ophthalmopathy and Graves' hyperthyroidism. Study-level points and caveats: Blood repertoires reportedly contained most expanded thyroid clonotypes above 0.001 frequency.

RNA served as the template for amplifying TCR beta CDR3 regions. The workflow started with a first-round RT-PCR run with HTBI primers and then moved on to a second-round multiplex PCR. TCRdb itself ran the multiplex PCR reads through MiXCR, one entry per CDR3 protein. The table shows almost 750,000 distinct CDR3 sequences, with 35% to 50% occurring only once. None of the included patients had other autoimmune diseases, uncontrolled infections, pregnancy or lactation, as these led to exclusion. Sequencing was carried out using peripheral blood. This clonotype was sampled from an adult man with Graves' ophthalmopathy. The V and J genes are TRBV10-3 and TRBJ2-2, with 9 bases that match TRBD1. In DNA, the CDR3 is TGTGCCATCAGACCCGGGACAGGGTCAATCGGGGAGCTGTTTTTT. The encoded protein is CAIRPGTGSIGELFF.